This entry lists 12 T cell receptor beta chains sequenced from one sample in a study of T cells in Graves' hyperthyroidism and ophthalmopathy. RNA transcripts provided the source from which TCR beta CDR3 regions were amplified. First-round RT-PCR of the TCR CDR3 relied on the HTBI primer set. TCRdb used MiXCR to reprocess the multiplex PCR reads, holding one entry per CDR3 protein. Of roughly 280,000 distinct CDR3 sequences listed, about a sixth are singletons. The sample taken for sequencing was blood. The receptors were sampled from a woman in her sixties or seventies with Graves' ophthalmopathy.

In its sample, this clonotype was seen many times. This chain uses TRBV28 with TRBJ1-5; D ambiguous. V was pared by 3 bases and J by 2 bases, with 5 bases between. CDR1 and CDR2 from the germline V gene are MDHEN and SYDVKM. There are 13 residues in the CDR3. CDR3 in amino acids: CASSFLGNQPQHF. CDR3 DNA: TGTGCCAGCAGTTTCCTTGGCAATCAGCCCCAGCATTTT.

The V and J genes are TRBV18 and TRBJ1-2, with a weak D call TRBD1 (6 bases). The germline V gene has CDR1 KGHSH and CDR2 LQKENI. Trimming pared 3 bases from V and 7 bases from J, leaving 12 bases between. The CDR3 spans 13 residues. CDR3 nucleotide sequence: TGTGCCAGCTCACCGGACAGTCTCTTTGGCTACACCTTC. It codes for CASSPDSLFGYTF.

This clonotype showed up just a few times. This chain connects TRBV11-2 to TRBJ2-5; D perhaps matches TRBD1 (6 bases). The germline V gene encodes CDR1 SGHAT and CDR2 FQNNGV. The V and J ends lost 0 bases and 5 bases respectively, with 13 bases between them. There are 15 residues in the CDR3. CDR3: CASSLDQQGRETQYF. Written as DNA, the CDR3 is TGTGCCAGCAGCTTAGACCAACAGGGACGGGAGACCCAGTACTTC.

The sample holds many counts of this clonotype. CDR3 protein: CSARGTGNGPQHF. The CDR3 DNA sequence: TGCAGTGCTAGAGGGACAGGCAATGGTCCCCAGCATTTT. J is TRBJ1-5 and V is TRBV20-1; 7 positions match TRBD1. The length of the CDR3 is 13 residues. Germline V gene lookup returns CDR1 DFQATT and CDR2 SNEGSKA (reference sequence). The V gene end was trimmed by 1 base and the J gene end by 10 bases; junction bases not matched to a gene: 7.

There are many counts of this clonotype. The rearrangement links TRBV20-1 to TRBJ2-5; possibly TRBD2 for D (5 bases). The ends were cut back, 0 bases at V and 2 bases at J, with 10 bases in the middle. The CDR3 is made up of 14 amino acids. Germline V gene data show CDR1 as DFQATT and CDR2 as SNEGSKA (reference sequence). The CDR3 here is CSARDGLAQETQYF. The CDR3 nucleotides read TGCAGTGCTAGAGATGGCCTAGCACAAGAGACCCAGTACTTC.

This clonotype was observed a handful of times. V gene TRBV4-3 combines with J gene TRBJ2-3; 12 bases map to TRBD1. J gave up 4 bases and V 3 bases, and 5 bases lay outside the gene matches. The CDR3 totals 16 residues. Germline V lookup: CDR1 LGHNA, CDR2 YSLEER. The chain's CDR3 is CASSQGGTGGADTQYF. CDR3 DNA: TGCGCCAGCAGCCAGGGAGGGACAGGGGGCGCAGATACGCAGTATTTT.

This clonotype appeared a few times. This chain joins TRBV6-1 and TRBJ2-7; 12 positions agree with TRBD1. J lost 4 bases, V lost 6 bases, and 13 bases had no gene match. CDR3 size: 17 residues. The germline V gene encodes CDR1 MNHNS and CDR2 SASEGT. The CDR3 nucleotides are TGTGCCAGCAGGAACCGAGGGGGGGACAGGGGGCAATACGAGCAGTACTTC. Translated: CASRNRGGDRGQYEQYF.

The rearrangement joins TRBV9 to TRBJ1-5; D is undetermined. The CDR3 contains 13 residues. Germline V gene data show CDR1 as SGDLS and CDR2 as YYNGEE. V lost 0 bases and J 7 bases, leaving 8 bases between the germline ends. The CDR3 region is CASSVDSFQPQHF. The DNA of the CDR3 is TGTGCCAGCAGCGTAGACAGCTTCCAGCCCCAGCATTTT.

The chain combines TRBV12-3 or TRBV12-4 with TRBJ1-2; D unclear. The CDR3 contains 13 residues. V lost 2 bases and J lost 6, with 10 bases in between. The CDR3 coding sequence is TGTGCCAGCAGTTTAAGTATAGGGAATGGCTACACCTTC. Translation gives CASSLSIGNGYTF.

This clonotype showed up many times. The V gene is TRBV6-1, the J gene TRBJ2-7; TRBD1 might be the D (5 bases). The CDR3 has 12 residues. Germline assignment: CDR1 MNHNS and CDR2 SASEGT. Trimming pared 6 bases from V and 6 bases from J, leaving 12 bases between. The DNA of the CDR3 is TGTGCCAGCAGCGATCCAGGGTTCGAGCAGTACTTC. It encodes CASSDPGFEQYF.

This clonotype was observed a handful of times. The CDR3 region is CSARTTGNGYTF. The CDR3 bases are TGCAGTGCTAGAACGACAGGGAATGGCTACACCTTC. The chain has TRBV20-1 and TRBJ1-2, with 7 positions matching TRBD1. V was clipped by 2 bases and J by 6 bases; unmatched bases: 3. The CDR3 length is 12 residues. CDR1 and CDR2 (germline): DFQATT, SNEGSKA (reference sequence).

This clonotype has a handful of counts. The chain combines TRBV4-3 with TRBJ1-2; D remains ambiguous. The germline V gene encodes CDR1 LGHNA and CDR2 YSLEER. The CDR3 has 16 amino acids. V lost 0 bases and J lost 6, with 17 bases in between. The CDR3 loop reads CASSQEPIRGFDGYTF. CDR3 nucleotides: TGCGCCAGCAGCCAAGAACCTATACGAGGTTTCGATGGCTACACCTTC.